The rows below give T cell receptor beta chains drawn from one sample of a study of cytomegalovirus exposure and HLA in healthy donors. Sequencing was performed with immunoSEQ multiplex PCR; in TCRdb, only in-frame clones are kept and a portion is missing. The data hold about 210,000 clones, with roughly 77% observed a single time. The sample was PBMCs. All receptors come from a man aged 40-55 years in good health and CMV-seropositive. CDR3s include the opening cysteine and the closing phenylalanine or tryptophan. The order of the fields is D gene, J gene, clone size, V gene, CDR3 DNA, CDR3 protein. D genes are given only for firm matches. A row's size may be missing; if present it is once, few, many or a size class.

d_call: TRBD1
j_call: TRBJ2-7
clone_size: few
v_call: TRBV5-6
cdr3_nt: TGTGCCAGCAGCTTAAGGGACAGGGGCCCCTACGAGCAGTACTTC
cdr3_aa: CASSLRDRGPYEQYF

d_call: NA
j_call: TRBJ2-5
clone_size: NA
v_call: TRBV5-1
cdr3_nt: TGCGCCAGCAGCATTAGCCCCCTGGGGGCCCAAGAGACCCAGTACTTC
cdr3_aa: CASSISPLGAQETQYF

d_call: TRBD2
j_call: TRBJ2-7
clone_size: few
v_call: TRBV18
cdr3_nt: TGTGCCAGCTCCGGAACTAGCGTCTACGAGCAGTACTTC
cdr3_aa: CASSGTSVYEQYF

d_call: NA
j_call: TRBJ1-4
clone_size: NA
v_call: TRBV5-4
cdr3_nt: TGTGCCAGCAGCTTGGCGGCAGGCGTTAATGAAAAACTGTTTTTT
cdr3_aa: CASSLAAGVNEKLFF

d_call: TRBD1
j_call: TRBJ1-3
clone_size: few
v_call: TRBV28
cdr3_nt: TGTGCCAGCAGTTCACAGGGGCTCCCCACTGGAAACACCATATATTTT
cdr3_aa: CASSSQGLPTGNTIYF

d_call: TRBD1
j_call: TRBJ1-4
clone_size: NA
v_call: TRBV19
cdr3_nt: TGTGCCAGTAAGCAGGGGGCAGCAACTAATGAAAAACTGTTTTTT
cdr3_aa: CASKQGAATNEKLFF

d_call: TRBD1
j_call: TRBJ1-4
clone_size: NA
v_call: TRBV7-9
cdr3_nt: TGTGCCAGCAGCATTGCCGGGACAGGGGGTCGAGAAAAACTGTTTTTT
cdr3_aa: CASSIAGTGGREKLFF

d_call: NA
j_call: TRBJ2-1
clone_size: NA
v_call: TRBV6-6
cdr3_nt: TGTGCCAGCAGTTACTCGATTTCCGGGATTAATGAGCAGTTCTTC
cdr3_aa: CASSYSISGINEQFF

d_call: NA
j_call: TRBJ2-5
clone_size: once
v_call: TRBV7-9
cdr3_nt: TGTGCCAGCAGACAGGACAAAGAGACCCAGTACTTC
cdr3_aa: CASRQDKETQYF

d_call: NA
j_call: TRBJ2-3
clone_size: few
v_call: TRBV6-6
cdr3_nt: TGTGCCAGCAGTTACAGGTGGGAGTACACAGATACGCAGTATTTT
cdr3_aa: CASSYRWEYTDTQYF

d_call: TRBD1
j_call: TRBJ2-7
clone_size: NA
v_call: TRBV28
cdr3_nt: TGTGCCAGCAGGCGACCGGGACAGGGGGGCGAGCAGTACTTC
cdr3_aa: CASRRPGQGGEQYF

d_call: NA
j_call: TRBJ1-2
clone_size: NA
v_call: TRBV2
cdr3_nt: TGTGCCAGCAGTGGACAAGGAGGCTACACCTTC
cdr3_aa: CASSGQGGYTF

d_call: NA
j_call: TRBJ2-2
clone_size: NA
v_call: TRBV2
cdr3_nt: TGTGCCAGCAGTGTGGGACAACCGAACACCGGGGAGCTGTTTTTT
cdr3_aa: CASSVGQPNTGELFF